The rows below give T cell receptor beta chains drawn from one sample of a study of human T cells and chemical hapten exposure. In TCRdb, the RACE reads were re-called with MiXCR into one record per CDR3 protein. This table holds about 85,000 distinct CDR3 sequences, roughly 11% found once. Sequencing used whole blood, obtained in connection with sensitization to the hapten diphenylcyclopropenone (DPC). The receptors stem from a man younger than 35 with alopecia areata. Some clones in this sample may be carry-over from other donors' samples. Both conserved end residues are trimmed from each CDR3. Fields, in order: J gene, CDR3 length, D gene, V gene, CDR3 protein. D genes are given only for firm matches.

j_call: TRBJ2-2
cdr3_length: 14
d_call: TRBD1
v_call: TRBV6-2/TRBV6-3
cdr3_aa: ASTGQGVSSTGELF

j_call: TRBJ2-1
cdr3_length: 10
d_call: NA
v_call: TRBV12-3/TRBV12-4
cdr3_aa: ASSDGGSEQF

j_call: TRBJ2-1
cdr3_length: 16
d_call: TRBD2
v_call: TRBV27
cdr3_aa: ASSLYWTSGGYYNEQF

j_call: TRBJ2-1
cdr3_length: 12
d_call: NA
v_call: TRBV18
cdr3_aa: ASSPPGAGNEQF

j_call: TRBJ1-2
cdr3_length: 12
d_call: NA
v_call: TRBV7-2
cdr3_aa: ASSFQGSSYGYT

j_call: TRBJ1-2
cdr3_length: 11
d_call: NA
v_call: TRBV7-9
cdr3_aa: ASSATEFYGYT

j_call: TRBJ2-2
cdr3_length: 13
d_call: TRBD2
v_call: TRBV12-3/TRBV12-4
cdr3_aa: ASLLAGGITGELF

j_call: TRBJ1-5
cdr3_length: 11
d_call: NA
v_call: TRBV7-6
cdr3_aa: ASSLTAVQPQH

j_call: TRBJ1-6
cdr3_length: 14
d_call: NA
v_call: TRBV27
cdr3_aa: ASSLAYSMNNSPLH

j_call: TRBJ2-7
cdr3_length: 13
d_call: NA
v_call: TRBV18
cdr3_aa: ASSPKALEGGEQY

j_call: TRBJ2-5
cdr3_length: 13
d_call: NA
v_call: TRBV6-5
cdr3_aa: ASSYSGGIQETQY

j_call: TRBJ2-1
cdr3_length: 15
d_call: NA
v_call: TRBV11-2
cdr3_aa: ASRPTRGGLSYNEQF

j_call: TRBJ2-2
cdr3_length: 13
d_call: NA
v_call: TRBV12-3/TRBV12-4
cdr3_aa: ASSFSSPNTGELF

j_call: TRBJ2-1
cdr3_length: 12
d_call: NA
v_call: TRBV19
cdr3_aa: ASSRGAAYNEQF

j_call: TRBJ1-2
cdr3_length: 13
d_call: NA
v_call: TRBV5-4
cdr3_aa: ASSLVDRVSVGYT

j_call: TRBJ2-7
cdr3_length: 13
d_call: NA
v_call: TRBV3-1
cdr3_aa: ASSQGTRVGYEQY

j_call: TRBJ2-5
cdr3_length: 14
d_call: NA
v_call: TRBV5-5
cdr3_aa: ASSLSPGSLQETQY

j_call: TRBJ2-4
cdr3_length: 11
d_call: NA
v_call: TRBV27
cdr3_aa: ASSSRTVNIQY

j_call: TRBJ1-1
cdr3_length: 22
d_call: NA
v_call: TRBV12-2
cdr3_aa: ASRPSPPYLEERCGVLGCTEAF

j_call: TRBJ2-1
cdr3_length: 14
d_call: TRBD2
v_call: TRBV3-1
cdr3_aa: ASRKNSGGSYNEQF

j_call: TRBJ1-1
cdr3_length: 11
d_call: TRBD1
v_call: TRBV5-6
cdr3_aa: ASSRDRFAEAF

j_call: TRBJ2-7
cdr3_length: 14
d_call: TRBD2
v_call: TRBV7-6
cdr3_aa: ASSLTYGLAAYEQY

j_call: TRBJ2-2
cdr3_length: 12
d_call: NA
v_call: TRBV5-1
cdr3_aa: ASTWTANTGELF

j_call: TRBJ2-1
cdr3_length: 15
d_call: TRBD2
v_call: TRBV11-2
cdr3_aa: ASSSLGLRKQTTEQF

j_call: TRBJ2-4
cdr3_length: 19
d_call: NA
v_call: TRBV3-2
cdr3_aa: ASSQARKAMTWRRAKNIQY

j_call: TRBJ2-1
cdr3_length: 15
d_call: NA
v_call: TRBV24-1
cdr3_aa: ATSDLGKHVEVGEQF

j_call: TRBJ1-5
cdr3_length: 11
d_call: TRBD1
v_call: TRBV6-2/TRBV6-3
cdr3_aa: ASRDRANQPQH

j_call: TRBJ1-1
cdr3_length: 8
d_call: NA
v_call: TRBV7-9
cdr3_aa: AIRAAEAF

j_call: TRBJ2-3
cdr3_length: 8
d_call: NA
v_call: TRBV29-1
cdr3_aa: SVVQHTQY

j_call: TRBJ2-7
cdr3_length: 9
d_call: NA
v_call: TRBV29-1
cdr3_aa: SVGQVYEQY

j_call: TRBJ2-1
cdr3_length: 9
d_call: NA
v_call: TRBV18
cdr3_aa: ASSPLGEQF

j_call: TRBJ2-2
cdr3_length: 11
d_call: NA
v_call: TRBV6-5
cdr3_aa: ASTRINTGELF

j_call: TRBJ2-3
cdr3_length: 10
d_call: NA
v_call: TRBV29-1
cdr3_aa: SVVTDRDTQY

j_call: TRBJ2-4
cdr3_length: 13
d_call: TRBD1
v_call: TRBV10-2
cdr3_aa: ASSYQGAQRNIQY

j_call: TRBJ2-6
cdr3_length: 15
d_call: TRBD2
v_call: TRBV4-3
cdr3_aa: ASSQDGGNSGANVLT

j_call: TRBJ1-2
cdr3_length: 14
d_call: TRBD1
v_call: TRBV12-3/TRBV12-4
cdr3_aa: ASSLMGTGSPHGYT

j_call: TRBJ2-5
cdr3_length: 15
d_call: TRBD2
v_call: TRBV6-1
cdr3_aa: ASSEELGGGARETQY

j_call: TRBJ1-1
cdr3_length: 17
d_call: TRBD1
v_call: TRBV6-5
cdr3_aa: ASSYRTRDRGGLNTEAF

j_call: TRBJ1-3
cdr3_length: 15
d_call: NA
v_call: TRBV9
cdr3_aa: ASSVGTGSYTGNTIY

j_call: TRBJ2-2
cdr3_length: 14
d_call: NA
v_call: TRBV6-2/TRBV6-3
cdr3_aa: ASSYTGTSNTGELF

j_call: TRBJ1-1
cdr3_length: 13
d_call: NA
v_call: TRBV7-9
cdr3_aa: ASSLQGHSNTEAF

j_call: TRBJ1-6
cdr3_length: 12
d_call: NA
v_call: TRBV25-1
cdr3_aa: ASKPPPSYSPLH

j_call: TRBJ2-5
cdr3_length: 11
d_call: TRBD1
v_call: TRBV10-1
cdr3_aa: ASSQGARETQY

j_call: TRBJ1-2
cdr3_length: 11
d_call: NA
v_call: TRBV2
cdr3_aa: ASSEWENYGYT

j_call: TRBJ2-7
cdr3_length: 12
d_call: NA
v_call: TRBV7-9
cdr3_aa: ASSPRTDAYEQY

j_call: TRBJ2-7
cdr3_length: 11
d_call: NA
v_call: TRBV27
cdr3_aa: ASSFETAGEQY

j_call: TRBJ1-6
cdr3_length: 12
d_call: NA
v_call: TRBV20-1
cdr3_aa: SAFGGGGPIPLH